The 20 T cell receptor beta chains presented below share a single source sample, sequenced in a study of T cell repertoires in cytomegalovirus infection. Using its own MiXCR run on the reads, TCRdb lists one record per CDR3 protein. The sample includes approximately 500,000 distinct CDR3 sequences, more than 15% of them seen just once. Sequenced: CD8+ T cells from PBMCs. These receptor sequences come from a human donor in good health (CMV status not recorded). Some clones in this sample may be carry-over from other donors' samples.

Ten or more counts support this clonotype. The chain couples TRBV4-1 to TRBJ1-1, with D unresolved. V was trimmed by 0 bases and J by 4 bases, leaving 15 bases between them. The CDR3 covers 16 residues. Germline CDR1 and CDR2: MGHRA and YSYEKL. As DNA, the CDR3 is TGCGCCAGCAGCCAAGATTGGAAGGGAATGGGCACTGAAGCTTTCTTT. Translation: CASSQDWKGMGTEAFF.

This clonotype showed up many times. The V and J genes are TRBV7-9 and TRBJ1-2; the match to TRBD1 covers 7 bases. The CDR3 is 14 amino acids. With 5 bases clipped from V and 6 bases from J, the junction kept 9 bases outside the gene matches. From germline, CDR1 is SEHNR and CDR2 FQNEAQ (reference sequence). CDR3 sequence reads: CASSGGGADDGYTF. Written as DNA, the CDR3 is TGTGCCAGCAGCGGAGGGGGCGCAGACGATGGCTACACCTTC.

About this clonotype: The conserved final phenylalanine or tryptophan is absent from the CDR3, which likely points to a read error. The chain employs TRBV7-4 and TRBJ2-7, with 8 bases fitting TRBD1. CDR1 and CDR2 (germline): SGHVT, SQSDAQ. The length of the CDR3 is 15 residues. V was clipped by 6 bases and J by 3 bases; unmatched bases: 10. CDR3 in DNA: TGTGCCAGCAGTTTAACCGGGACAGGAAACTACGAGCAGTACTTA. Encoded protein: CASSLTGTGNYEQYL.

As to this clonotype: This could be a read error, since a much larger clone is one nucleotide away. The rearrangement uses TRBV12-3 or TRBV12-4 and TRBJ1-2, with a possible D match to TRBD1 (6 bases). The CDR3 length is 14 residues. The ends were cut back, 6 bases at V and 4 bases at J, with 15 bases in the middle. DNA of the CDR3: TGTGCCAGCAGGGGGGGGGCCAAGGTCTATGGCTACACCTTC. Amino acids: CASRGGAKVYGYTF.

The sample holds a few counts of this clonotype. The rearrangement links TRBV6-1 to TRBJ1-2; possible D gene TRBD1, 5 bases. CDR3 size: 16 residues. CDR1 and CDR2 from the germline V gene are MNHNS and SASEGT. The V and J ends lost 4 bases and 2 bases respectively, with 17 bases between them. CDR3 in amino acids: CASSAPLRGLNYGYTF. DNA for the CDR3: TGTGCCAGCAGTGCCCCGCTCCGGGGCCTAAACTATGGCTACACCTTC.

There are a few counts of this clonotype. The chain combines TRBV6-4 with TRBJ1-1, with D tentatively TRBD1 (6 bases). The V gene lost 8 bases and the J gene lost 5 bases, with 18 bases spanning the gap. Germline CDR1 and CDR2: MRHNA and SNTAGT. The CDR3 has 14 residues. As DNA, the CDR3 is TGTGCCAGCGTTTGGCACAGGGTGAGGACTGAAGCTTTCTTT. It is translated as CASVWHRVRTEAFF.

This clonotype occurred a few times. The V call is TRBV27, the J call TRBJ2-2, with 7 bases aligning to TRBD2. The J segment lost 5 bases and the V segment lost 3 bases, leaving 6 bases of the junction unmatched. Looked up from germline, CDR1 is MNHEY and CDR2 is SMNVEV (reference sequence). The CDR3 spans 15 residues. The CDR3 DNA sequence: TGTGCCAGCAGTTTTATGGCGGGAGTTACCGGGGAGCTGTTTTTT. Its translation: CASSFMAGVTGELFF.

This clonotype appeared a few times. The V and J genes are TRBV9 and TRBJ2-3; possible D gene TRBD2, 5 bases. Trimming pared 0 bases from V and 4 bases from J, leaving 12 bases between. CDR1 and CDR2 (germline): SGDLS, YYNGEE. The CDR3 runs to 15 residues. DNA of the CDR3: TGTGCCAGCAGCGTAGACGGGATAATTGCAGATACGCAGTATTTT. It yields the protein CASSVDGIIADTQYF.

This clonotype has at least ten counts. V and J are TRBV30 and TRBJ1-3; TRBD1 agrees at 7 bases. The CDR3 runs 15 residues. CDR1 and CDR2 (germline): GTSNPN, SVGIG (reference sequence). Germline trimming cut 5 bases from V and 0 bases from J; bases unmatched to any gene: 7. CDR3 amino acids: CAWWDWDSSGNTIYF. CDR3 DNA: TGTGCCTGGTGGGACTGGGACAGCTCTGGAAACACCATATATTTT.

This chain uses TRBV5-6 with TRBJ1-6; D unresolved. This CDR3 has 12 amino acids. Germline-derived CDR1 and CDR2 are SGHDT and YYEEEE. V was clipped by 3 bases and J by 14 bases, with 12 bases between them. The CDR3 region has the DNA TGTGCCAGCAGCTCCGGAACCAGAACCCTCCACTTT. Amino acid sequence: CASSSGTRTLHF.

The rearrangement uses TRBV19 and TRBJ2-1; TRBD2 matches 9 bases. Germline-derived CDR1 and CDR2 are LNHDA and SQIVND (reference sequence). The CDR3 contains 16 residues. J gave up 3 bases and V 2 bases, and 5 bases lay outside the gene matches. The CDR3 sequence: CASSITSGGLYNEQFF. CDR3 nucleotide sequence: TGTGCCAGTAGTATAACCAGCGGGGGGCTCTACAATGAGCAGTTCTTC.

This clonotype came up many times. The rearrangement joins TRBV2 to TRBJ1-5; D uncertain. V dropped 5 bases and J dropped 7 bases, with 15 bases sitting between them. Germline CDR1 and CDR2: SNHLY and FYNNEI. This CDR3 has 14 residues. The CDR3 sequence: CASSPLAALQPQHF. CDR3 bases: TGTGCCAGCAGTCCACTCGCAGCGCTACAGCCCCAGCATTTT.

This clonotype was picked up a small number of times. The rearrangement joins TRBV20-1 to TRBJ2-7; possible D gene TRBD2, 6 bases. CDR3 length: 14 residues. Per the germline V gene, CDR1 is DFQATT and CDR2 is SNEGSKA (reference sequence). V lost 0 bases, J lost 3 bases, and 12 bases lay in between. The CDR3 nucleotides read TGCAGTGCTAGAGATCGGCAGGGAGGCTACGAGCAGTACTTC. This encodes CSARDRQGGYEQYF.

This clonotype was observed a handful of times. CDR3 coding DNA: TGTGCCAGCAGCGACAAAAGGGATGGCACTGAAGCTTTCTTT. Translated, it gives CASSDKRDGTEAFF. The rearrangement links TRBV9 to TRBJ1-1; D gene unclear. Germline V gives CDR1 SGDLS, CDR2 YYNGEE. The CDR3 covers 14 residues. Trimming took 3 bases from V and 4 from J, leaving 13 bases between them.

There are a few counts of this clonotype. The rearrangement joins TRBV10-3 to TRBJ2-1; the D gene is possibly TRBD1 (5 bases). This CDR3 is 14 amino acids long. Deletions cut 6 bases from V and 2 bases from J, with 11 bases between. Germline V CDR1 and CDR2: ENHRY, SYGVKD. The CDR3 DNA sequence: TGTGCCATCAGCGAAGGGGTGACCTACAATGAGCAGTTCTTC. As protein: CAISEGVTYNEQFF.

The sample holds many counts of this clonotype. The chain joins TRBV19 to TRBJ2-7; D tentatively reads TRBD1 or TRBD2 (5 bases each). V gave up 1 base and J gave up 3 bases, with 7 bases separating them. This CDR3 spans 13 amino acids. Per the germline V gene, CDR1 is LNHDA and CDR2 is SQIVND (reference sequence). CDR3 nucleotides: TGTGCCAGTAGTATAGGGGACGGCTACGAGCAGTACTTC. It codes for CASSIGDGYEQYF.

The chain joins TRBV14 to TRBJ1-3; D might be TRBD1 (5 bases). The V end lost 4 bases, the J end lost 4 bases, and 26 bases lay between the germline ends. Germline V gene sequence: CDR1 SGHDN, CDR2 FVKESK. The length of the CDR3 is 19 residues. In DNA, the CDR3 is TGTGCCAGCAGCCGCATCCCACGTCCGGGGGAGTATCTGGGAAACACCATATATTTT. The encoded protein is CASSRIPRPGEYLGNTIYF.

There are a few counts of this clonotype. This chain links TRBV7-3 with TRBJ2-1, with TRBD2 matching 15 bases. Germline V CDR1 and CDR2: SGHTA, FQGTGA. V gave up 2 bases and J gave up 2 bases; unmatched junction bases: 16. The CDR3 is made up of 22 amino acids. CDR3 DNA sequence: TGTGCCAGCAGCTTACGGCTCGGGCCCGGGACTAGCGGGAGGACCACCTACAATGAGCAGTTCTTC. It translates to CASSLRLGPGTSGRTTYNEQFF. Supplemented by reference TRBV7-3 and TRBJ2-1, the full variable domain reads GAGVSQTPSNKVTEKGKYVELRCDPISGHTALYWYRQSLGQGPEFLIYFQGTGAADDSGLPNDRFFAVRPEGSVSTLKIQRTERGDSAVYLCASSLRLGPGTSGRTTYNEQFFGPGTRLTVL.

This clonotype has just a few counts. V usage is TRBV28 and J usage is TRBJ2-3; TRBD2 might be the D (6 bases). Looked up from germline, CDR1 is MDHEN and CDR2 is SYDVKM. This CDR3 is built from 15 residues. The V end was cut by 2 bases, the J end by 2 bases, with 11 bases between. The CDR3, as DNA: TGTGCCAGCAGTTTACGAACTAGCAACACAGATACGCAGTATTTT. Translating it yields CASSLRTSNTDTQYF.

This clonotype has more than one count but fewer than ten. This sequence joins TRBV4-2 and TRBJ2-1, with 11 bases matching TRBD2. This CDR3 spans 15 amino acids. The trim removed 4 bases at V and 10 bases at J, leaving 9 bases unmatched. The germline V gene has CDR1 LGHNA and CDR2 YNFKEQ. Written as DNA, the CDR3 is TGTGCCAGCAGCCCGGGACTAGCGGAGCGAGGAGAGCAGTTCTTC. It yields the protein CASSPGLAERGEQFF.